This entry is about one T cell receptor beta chain. Antigen specificity is unknown. These data belong to a study of shared clonotypes between healthy human individuals. Whole-study context: Donors, aged 18 to 49, were two women and a few men.

Sequencing was performed with immunoSEQ multiplex PCR; in TCRdb, only in-frame clones are kept and a portion is missing. Among a few hundred thousand clones, about 74% were seen once, and the ten largest hold approximately 10%. General study results and limits: Sharing across a few donors was seen in around 5% of naive CD4 clonotypes. Some clonotypes were shared by all four sorted-subset donors, while others were not shared. The non-shared ones had lower generation probabilities than the shared ones.

V lost 2 bases and J 12 bases, leaving 8 bases between the germline ends. Germline CDR1 reads SEHNR; CDR2 reads FQNEAQ (reference sequence). CDR3 length: 11 residues. This sequence joins TRBV7-9 and TRBJ2-1; D unresolved. Sequenced sample: memory CD4+ T cells sorted from blood. Subset specified: CD45RA-negative fraction. The clonotype originates from a young man in good health. The DNA of the CDR3 is TGTGCCAGCAGCTTATCTTACGGGCAGTTCTTC. It codes for CASSLSYGQFF.